Listed below are T cell receptor beta chains from one sample, sequenced in a study of T cell responses to AZD1222 COVID-19 vaccine. Produced via immunoSEQ multiplex PCR; TCRdb's table is partial and in-frame only. The table has 100,000 to 150,000 clones, roughly 90% seen once. The input for sequencing was peripheral blood, taken 28 days after the second dose of the MenACWY control vaccine. Source of these receptors: an adult who received the MenACWY meningococcal vaccine as a control. Both conserved end residues are part of each CDR3. D genes are given only for firm matches. Size values are once, few and many counts, or a class for expanded clones, and some rows have none.

. | TRBJ2-2 | . | TRBV28 | TGTGCCAGCGACCCCACGCGGGGAAACACCGGGGAGCTGTTTTTT | CASDPTRGNTGELFF
. | TRBJ2-5 | . | TRBV7-6 | TGTGCCAGCAGCTTAGCCCAAGAGACCCAGTACTTC | CASSLAQETQYF
. | TRBJ1-1 | . | TRBV27 | TGTGCCAGCAGTTACAGGGTTAACACTGAAGCTTTCTTT | CASSYRVNTEAFF
TRBD1 | TRBJ1-5 | . | TRBV7-2 | TGTGCCAGCAGCTCCCAGGACAGGCAAGATCAGCCCCAGCATTTT | CASSSQDRQDQPQHF
TRBD2 | TRBJ2-3 | . | TRBV10-3 | TGTGCCATCAGTGACCCTAGCGGAGGCACAGATACGCAGTATTTT | CAISDPSGGTDTQYF
. | TRBJ1-3 | few | TRBV19 | TGTGCCAGTAGTAATTCCGGAAACACCATATATTTT | CASSNSGNTIYF
TRBD2 | TRBJ2-5 | . | TRBV5-8 | TGTGCCAGCAGCCGCGGACTAGCGGGAGGGCAAGAGACCCAGTACTTC | CASSRGLAGGQETQYF
. | TRBJ2-5 | once | TRBV7-8 | TGTGCCAGCACCCTTGGGGGGAGGGGGTTCAGGGAGACCCAGTACTTC | CASTLGGRGFRETQYF
TRBD1 | TRBJ1-2 | once | TRBV5-1 | TGCGCCAGCAGCGCAGACAGGGGCCAAGGTGGCTACACCTTC | CASSADRGQGGYTF
TRBD1 | TRBJ1-2 | . | TRBV7-9 | TGTGCCAGCAGCTCGGAAAACAGGGGTCACTATGGCTACACCTTC | CASSSENRGHYGYTF
. | TRBJ1-4 | . | TRBV25-1 | TGTGCCAGCAGTGATTCGGGGGTCTATAATGAAAAACTGTTTTTT | CASSDSGVYNEKLFF
TRBD2 | TRBJ2-1 | . | TRBV27 | TGTGCCAGCAGCCTGGGGAGCGGGAAAACCTCCTACAATGAGCAGTTCTTC | CASSLGSGKTSYNEQFF
. | TRBJ1-2 | . | TRBV5-1 | TGCGCCAGCAGCTTGGTCGAGCCCAACTATGGCTACACCTTC | CASSLVEPNYGYTF
TRBD2 | TRBJ2-3 | . | TRBV4-3 | TGCGCCAGCAGCCAAGAAACACTAGCGGGGTCAGATACGCAGTATTTT | CASSQETLAGSDTQYF
TRBD1 | TRBJ1-1 | . | TRBV4-1 | TGCGCCAGCAGCCAGTTGGGTTGGGCAGGGGGGTGGAACACTGAAGCTTTCTTT | CASSQLGWAGGWNTEAFF
. | TRBJ2-1 | . | TRBV19 | TGTGCCAGTAGTATCGACAGGGAGGGAGACAATGAGCAGTTCTTC | CASSIDREGDNEQFF
. | TRBJ1-1 | . | TRBV11-3 | TGTGCCAGCAGCTTGGGGGTGAACACTGAAGCTTTCTTT | CASSLGVNTEAFF
. | TRBJ1-2 | . | TRBV18 | TGTGCCAGCTCACCGCTACAGGGCTGGTATGGCTACACCTTC | CASSPLQGWYGYTF
. | TRBJ1-6 | . | TRBV14 | TGTGCCAGCAGCCAGGCTCGACAGACACCCCTCCACTTT | CASSQARQTPLHF
. | TRBJ1-1 | few | TRBV5-1 | TGCGCCAGCAGCTTGGCAGGGGTCAGGACTGAAGCTTTCTTT | CASSLAGVRTEAFF
. | TRBJ2-1 | . | TRBV25-1 | TGTGCCAGCAGTGACAACAGTCCCTACAATGAGCAGTTCTTC | CASSDNSPYNEQFF
. | TRBJ1-4 | . | TRBV29-1 | TGCAGCGTTGAAACCCACGGCGGGGAAAAACTGTTTTTT | CSVETHGGEKLFF
TRBD2 | TRBJ2-2 | once | TRBV7-9 | TGTGCCAGCAGCTTAGTTCTAGCGGGGTCAAACACCGGGGAGCTGTTTTTT | CASSLVLAGSNTGELFF
. | TRBJ2-5 | . | TRBV28 | TGTGCCAGCAGTTCCGCCCGACTGGGGTCGGTGACCCAGTACTTC | CASSSARLGSVTQYF
. | TRBJ1-3 | . | TRBV27 | TGTGCCAGCAGTTTAGGAGGTCATGGAAACACCATATATTTT | CASSLGGHGNTIYF
. | TRBJ2-2 | . | TRBV24-1 | TGTGCCACCAGTGATTTAGCTCGTCAGGGCGCGAACACCGGGGAGCTGTTTTTT | CATSDLARQGANTGELFF
TRBD1 | TRBJ2-7 | . | TRBV12-3/TRBV12-4 | TGTGCCAGCAGTCGACAGGGGTCCGAGCAGTACTTC | CASSRQGSEQYF
. | TRBJ1-5 | . | TRBV7-2 | TGTGCCAGCAGCTCGGGACTAAATAGCAATCAGCCCCAGCATTTT | CASSSGLNSNQPQHF
TRBD1 | TRBJ2-5 | . | TRBV5-1 | TGCGCCAGCAGCTTTACGACAGGGGGCGAAGAGACCCAGTACTTC | CASSFTTGGEETQYF
. | TRBJ1-4 | . | TRBV18 | TGTGCCAGCTCACCACCGGAGGGACTTACTAATGAAAAACTGTTTTTT | CASSPPEGLTNEKLFF
TRBD1 | TRBJ1-6 | . | TRBV24-1 | TGTGCCACCAGTGCCAGGGGGAGTTCACCCCTCCACTTT | CATSARGSSPLHF
. | TRBJ2-1 | . | TRBV28 | TGTGCCAGCAGTTCCCGTCCCGGGACCTACAATGAGCAGTTCTTC | CASSSRPGTYNEQFF
. | TRBJ2-3 | . | TRBV11-2 | TGTGCCAGCAGCTTAGTTGGTGGGACTAGCACAGATACGCAGTATTTT | CASSLVGGTSTDTQYF
. | TRBJ2-7 | once | TRBV5-6 | TGTGCCAGCAGCTTGGCGGGTCTCCTTAGCTCCTACGAGCAGTACTTC | CASSLAGLLSSYEQYF
TRBD1 | TRBJ1-1 | . | TRBV7-8 | TGTGCCAGCATGACCGGGACAGTGAACACTGAAGCTTTCTTT | CASMTGTVNTEAFF
TRBD2 | TRBJ2-3 | . | TRBV7-9 | TGTGCCAGCAGAATACTAGCGGGAGCAACAGATACGCAGTATTTT | CASRILAGATDTQYF
. | TRBJ2-6 | few | TRBV23-1 | TGCGCCAGCAGTCAATCGCCAGGGTTTGCCTCTGGGGCCAACGTCCTGACTTTC | CASSQSPGFASGANVLTF
. | TRBJ2-7 | . | TRBV21-1 | TGTGCCAGCAGCGAAGGGACTAGCGGGACCGTCCGGTCCTACGAGCAGTACTTC | CASSEGTSGTVRSYEQYF
TRBD1 | TRBJ1-1 | . | TRBV3-1/TRBV3-2 | TGTGCCAGCAGCCAAGATAACAGGGGGAACACTGAAGCTTTCTTT | CASSQDNRGNTEAFF
TRBD1 | TRBJ2-4 | . | TRBV27 | TGTGCCAGCAGTACCCTCGACAGGGGCCGGAACGGCATTCAGTACTTC | CASSTLDRGRNGIQYF
TRBD1 | TRBJ1-5 | few | TRBV24-1 | TGTGCCACCAGTGATTTGGGGACAGGGGGCGAGGTAAGCAATCAGCCCCAGCATTTT | CATSDLGTGGEVSNQPQHF
TRBD2 | TRBJ2-7 | . | TRBV5-6 | TGTGCCAGCAGCCCCGGGGGGAGCTCCTACGAGCAGTACTTC | CASSPGGSSYEQYF
. | TRBJ1-2 | . | TRBV4-2 | TGTGCCAGCAGCCAAGCCGCGACAGGCTCGGGCTACACCTTC | CASSQAATGSGYTF
TRBD1 | TRBJ1-2 | . | TRBV25-1 | TGTGCCAGCCTACAGGGGTCTGGCTACACCTTC | CASLQGSGYTF
. | TRBJ1-1 | . | TRBV10-2 | TGCGCCAGCAGTGAAGGGGGATGGATGAACACTGAAGCTTTCTTT | CASSEGGWMNTEAFF